This T cell receptor beta chain was recovered during a study of CD8+CD57+ T cells in acquired aplastic anemia. Study at large: DNA from sorted CD4+ and CD8+ cells averaged roughly 3.2 ug.

Only patients with CD8+CD57+ cell expansion on flow cytometry were chosen for sequencing. Study outcomes and limitations: Comparison of patients with controls identified nearly 30 shared CD8+ CDR3 sequences.

This clonotype was counted at least ten times. Its specificity is unknown. Genomic DNA provided the template from which TCR beta VDJ and CDR3 profiles were obtained. TCRdb re-analysed the reads in MiXCR, keeping a single row per CDR3 protein. Among fewer than 250,000 distinct CDR3 sequences listed, under 50% were seen once. The TCR was taken from a human donor with aplastic anemia. Source material: sorted CD4+, CD8+, or CD8+CD57+ T cells (not recorded which) from PBMCs.

DNA for the CDR3: TGCAGTGCTCCGGACTCAACCAATTGGGAGACCCAGTACTTC. This translates into CSAPDSTNWETQYF. V and J are TRBV20-1 and TRBJ2-5; TRBD2 is a possible D gene (5 bases). The germline CDR1 and CDR2 sequences are DFQATT and SNEGSKA (reference sequence). The CDR3 is 14 residues long. Trimming cost V 5 bases and J 5 bases, with 18 bases left between them.